This TCR beta chain was recovered during a study of blood T cell repertoires in COVID-19. At the level of the study: The United States, Italy and Spain supplied acute and convalescent COVID-19 samples.

Sequencing used immunoSEQ multiplex PCR; TCRdb keeps in-frame clones, though not all of them. The sample has fewer than 350,000 clones; around nine tenths are singletons. The V segment lost 1 base and the J segment 8 bases; nucleotides outside the gene matches: 14. CDR3 length: 17 amino acids. CDR1 is LNHDA and CDR2 is SQIVND in the germline V gene (reference sequence). V gene TRBV19 combines with J gene TRBJ1-5; 7 bases agree with TRBD1. The source of this sequence is a woman in her forties who had recovered from COVID-19. Input material: PBMCs or T cells enriched from blood (not recorded which). The CDR3 DNA is TGTGCCAGTAGTATAGGTAAGAGGGGGCGCATAAAGGAGCCCCAGCATTTT. This encodes CASSIGKRGRIKEPQHF.